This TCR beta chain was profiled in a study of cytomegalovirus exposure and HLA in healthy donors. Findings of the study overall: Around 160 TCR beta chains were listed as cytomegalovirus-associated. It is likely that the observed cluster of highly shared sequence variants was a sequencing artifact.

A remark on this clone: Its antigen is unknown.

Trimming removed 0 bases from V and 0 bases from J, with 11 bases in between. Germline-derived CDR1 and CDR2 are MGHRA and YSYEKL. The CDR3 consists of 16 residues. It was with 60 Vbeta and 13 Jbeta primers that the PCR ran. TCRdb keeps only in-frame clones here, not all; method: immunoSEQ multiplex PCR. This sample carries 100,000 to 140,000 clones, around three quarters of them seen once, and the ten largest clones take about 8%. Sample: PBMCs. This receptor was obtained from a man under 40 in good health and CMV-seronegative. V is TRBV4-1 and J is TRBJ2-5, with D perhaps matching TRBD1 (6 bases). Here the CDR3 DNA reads TGCGCCAGCAGCCAAGAGTTCGGACAGAACCAAGAGACCCAGTACTTC. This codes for CASSQEFGQNQETQYF.